A selection of T cell receptor beta chains follows, all from one sample in a study of T cells in localized non-small cell lung cancer. TCRdb's table, derived via immunoSEQ multiplex PCR, lists solely in-frame clones and lacks some. The profile shows around 30,000 clones, roughly 78% of them singletons. This material consisted of peripheral blood, taken before any cancer treatment. The receptors stem from a male donor older than 55 with stage III squamous cell lung carcinoma. CDR3s include the opening cysteine and the closing phenylalanine or tryptophan. Fields, in order: D gene, clone size, V gene, J gene, CDR3 protein, CDR3 DNA. D genes are given only for firm matches. The size field is filled for only some rows; it gives once, few, many or a size class.

NA	NA	TRBV6-1	TRBJ2-2	CASSYRGTGELFF	TGTGCCAGCAGTTATCGGGGTACCGGGGAGCTGTTTTTT
NA	NA	TRBV4-1	TRBJ1-1	CASSQGSGVGAFF	TGCGCCAGCAGCCAAGGATCAGGGGTTGGAGCTTTCTTT
NA	NA	TRBV5-8	TRBJ1-2	CASSLSGTYGYTF	TGTGCCAGCAGCTTGAGTGGTACCTATGGCTACACCTTC
NA	NA	TRBV29-1	TRBJ1-3	CSVQADSGNTIYF	TGCAGCGTACAGGCTGACTCTGGAAACACCATATATTTT
NA	NA	TRBV4-3	TRBJ2-3	CASSQDDRRTDTQYF	TGCGCCAGCAGCCAAGACGACAGGAGGACAGATACGCAGTATTTT
NA	NA	TRBV10-3	TRBJ2-7	CAIRQERTYEQYF	TGTGCCATCAGACAGGAAAGGACCTACGAGCAGTACTTC
NA	NA	TRBV19	TRBJ2-6	CASSSRTGRGNSGANVLTF	TGTGCCAGTAGTTCCCGGACAGGGAGGGGAAACTCTGGGGCCAACGTCCTGACTTTC
TRBD1	NA	TRBV18	TRBJ1-5	CASSGQDNQPQHF	TGTGCCAGCTCTGGACAGGATAATCAGCCCCAGCATTTT
TRBD2	medium-sized	TRBV2	TRBJ2-2	CASSVLGTTNTGELFF	TGTGCCAGCAGTGTCCTAGGGACTACCAACACCGGGGAGCTGTTTTTT
NA	NA	TRBV30	TRBJ2-7	CAWSSSVGGMDEQYF	TGTGCCTGGAGTTCATCCGTAGGGGGGATGGACGAGCAGTACTTC
NA	NA	TRBV6-1	TRBJ2-5	CASSEHGLLGETQYF	TGTGCCAGCAGTGAACACGGGCTTCTAGGGGAGACCCAGTACTTC
NA	NA	TRBV29-1	TRBJ1-2	CSVVRGEYYGYTF	TGCAGCGTTGTCAGGGGTGAATACTATGGCTACACCTTC
NA	NA	TRBV28	TRBJ2-5	CASSFGGPPEETQYF	TGTGCCAGCAGTTTTGGGGGGCCCCCCGAGGAGACCCAGTACTTC
TRBD2	NA	TRBV14	TRBJ2-1	CASSNLAGGDEQFF	TGTGCCAGCAGCAATCTAGCGGGAGGCGATGAGCAGTTCTTC
NA	NA	TRBV5-4	TRBJ2-3	CASSLAGGQGTDTQYF	TGTGCCAGCAGCTTGGCCGGGGGCCAGGGAACAGATACGCAGTATTTT
NA	NA	TRBV9	TRBJ2-5	CASSPEGGQETQYF	TGTGCCAGCAGCCCGGAGGGGGGACAAGAGACCCAGTACTTC
TRBD1	NA	TRBV6-1	TRBJ1-5	CASSDTGKGASQPQHF	TGTGCCAGCAGTGATACAGGGAAGGGGGCCAGCCAGCCCCAGCATTTT
NA	NA	TRBV5-8	TRBJ2-1	CASRRLVAYNEQFF	TGTGCCAGCAGACGCCTAGTTGCCTACAATGAGCAGTTCTTC
TRBD2	NA	TRBV11-3	TRBJ2-2	CASSSSDTGLAGIGTGELFF	TGTGCCAGCAGCTCATCGGATACGGGACTAGCGGGAATTGGGACCGGGGAGCTGTTTTTT
NA	NA	TRBV11-2	TRBJ2-1	CASSLEGFYNEQFF	TGTGCCAGCAGCTTAGAAGGATTCTACAATGAGCAGTTCTTC
TRBD2	NA	TRBV29-1	TRBJ2-7	CSGRLAGDSEQYF	TGCAGCGGTAGACTAGCGGGAGATAGCGAGCAGTACTTC
TRBD2	NA	TRBV7-2	TRBJ2-3	CASSLRGREAPRNTDTQYF	TGTGCCAGCAGCTTACGCGGGAGGGAAGCACCGAGAAACACAGATACGCAGTATTTT
TRBD2	NA	TRBV18	TRBJ2-1	CASSQSGLALSSYNEQFF	TGTGCCAGCTCACAGTCGGGACTAGCGTTGAGCTCCTACAATGAGCAGTTCTTC